This T cell receptor beta chain was identified during a study of cytomegalovirus exposure and HLA in healthy donors. Study-level information: Membership in the Caucasian-associated ancestry cluster was found for about 84% of about 430 genotyped donors. Study observations and caveats: According to reports, the classifier identified cytomegalovirus status with high specificity and sensitivity.

Concerning this clone: Antigen: not known.

The PCR used 60 Vbeta and 13 Jbeta primers. Assay used: immunoSEQ multiplex PCR; TCRdb lists only in-frame clones, some missing. The sample carries about 97,000 clones, roughly 70% recorded once. The TCR comes from a man aged 50 to 59 in good health and CMV-seronegative. The sample comprised PBMCs.

CDR3 in amino acids: CASSPGRVSYNSPLHF. DNA of the CDR3: TGTGCCAGCAGCCCAGGGAGGGTCTCCTATAATTCACCCCTCCACTTT. The rearrangement links TRBV2 to TRBJ1-6; D is perhaps TRBD1 (5 bases). Germline loops: CDR1 SNHLY, CDR2 FYNNEI. The CDR3 is made up of 16 amino acids. V was clipped by 6 bases and J by 0 bases, with 12 bases between them.